These 15 T cell receptor beta chains share one sample of origin, sequenced in a study of blood T cell repertoires in COVID-19. TCRdb's copy holds only in-frame clones and misses some; the assay was immunoSEQ multiplex PCR. The data show approximately 84,000 clones, approximately 87% seen once. Sequenced material: peripheral blood. The receptors were sampled from a human donor in a cohort sampled during active COVID-19.

J is TRBJ2-7 and V is TRBV11-1; D unclear. Trimming stripped 3 bases from V and 6 bases from J, with 6 bases between. This CDR3 is built from 11 residues. CDR1 and CDR2 from the germline V gene are SGHAT and FQDESV (reference sequence). CDR3 sequence reads: CASSFGSEQYF. The CDR3 DNA reads as TGTGCCAGCAGCTTCGGTTCCGAGCAGTACTTC.

The chain employs TRBV6-2 or TRBV6-3 and TRBJ1-2; no clear D gene. Trimming took off 2 bases at V and 5 bases at J, with 3 bases between the two ends. In germline, CDR1 is MNHEY, CDR2 SVGEGT. The CDR3 contains 11 residues. The CDR3 DNA is TGTGCCAGCAGTTACACTTATGGCTACACCTTC. Its protein product is CASSYTYGYTF.

V is TRBV7-2 and J is TRBJ2-4, with D hard to call. Looked up from germline, CDR1 is SGHTA and CDR2 is FQGNSA. Trimming took 5 bases from V and 7 from J, leaving 18 bases between them. CDR3 length: 15 amino acids. The CDR3 coding sequence is TGTGCCAGCAGCCCTCCCAAGGTAGCATCGAACATTCAGTACTTC. As protein: CASSPPKVASNIQYF.

This chain joins TRBV7-3 and TRBJ2-3; 12 nucleotides agree with TRBD2. CDR3 size: 16 residues. The germline gives CDR1 SGHTA, CDR2 FQGTGA. The V segment lost 5 bases and the J segment 3 bases; nucleotides outside the gene matches: 6. CDR3 nucleotide sequence: TGTGCCAGCAGCACGAAGACTAGCGGGAGTACAGATACGCAGTATTTT. This gives the protein CASSTKTSGSTDTQYF.

The gene calls are TRBV7-9 and TRBJ1-2, with D perhaps TRBD1 (5 bases). CDR1 SEHNR and CDR2 FQNEAQ come from the germline V gene (reference sequence). This CDR3 comprises 13 residues. Trimming stripped 5 bases from V and 7 bases from J, with 14 bases between. CDR3 loop: CASSPRQGGGYTF. The CDR3 DNA reads as TGTGCCAGCAGCCCCCGTCAGGGAGGTGGCTACACCTTC.

The gene calls are TRBV6-5 and TRBJ2-1; TRBD1 is a possible D gene (6 bases). The V gene lost 4 bases and the J gene lost 5 bases, with 15 bases spanning the gap. Per the germline V gene, CDR1 is MNHEY and CDR2 is SVGAGI. This CDR3 contains 15 residues. CDR3 in amino acids: CASSSRGTYDNEQFF. CDR3 nucleotides: TGTGCCAGCAGTTCGAGGGGGACATATGACAATGAGCAGTTCTTC.

The V and J genes are TRBV18 and TRBJ2-5; maybe TRBD2 (5 bases). Trimming cost V 3 bases and J 2 bases, with 10 bases left between them. This CDR3 has 14 amino acids. Germline lookup yields CDR1 KGHSH and CDR2 LQKENI. CDR3 amino acids: CASSPRREQETQYF. The CDR3 nucleotides are TGTGCCAGCTCACCTCGACGGGAACAAGAGACCCAGTACTTC.

This clone has only one observation. The chain recombines TRBV5-5 with TRBJ2-1; a weak D match, TRBD1 (5 bases). This CDR3 region has 14 residues. Per germline, CDR1 SGHKS and CDR2 YYEKEE (reference sequence). With 4 bases removed from V and 6 bases from J, the gap between germline ends came to 14 bases. The CDR3 coding sequence is TGTGCCAGCAGCATAACAGGAGCCCTCAATGAGCAGTTCTTC. Its protein product is CASSITGALNEQFF. Looking up the rest from reference TRBV5-5 and TRBJ2-1 gives the full variable domain: DAGVTQSPTHLIKTRGQQVTLRCSPISGHKSVSWYQQVLGQGPQFIFQYYEKEERGRGNFPDRFSARQFPNYSSELNVNALLLGDSALYLCASSITGALNEQFFGPGTRLTVL.

The rearrangement links TRBV5-4 to TRBJ1-1, with D perhaps TRBD1 (5 bases). Germline CDR1 SGHNT, CDR2 YYREEE (reference sequence). V shed 4 bases and J shed 1 base, with 8 bases lying between them. The CDR3 has 13 amino acids. The CDR3 DNA sequence: TGTGCCAGCAGCCATGACAGGAACACTGAAGCTTTCTTT. Protein: CASSHDRNTEAFF.

This clone was counted a single time. Other nucleotide sequences from this sample produce the same CDR3. CDR3 loop: CATSRGGGSYNEQFF. The CDR3, as DNA: TGTGCCACCAGCAGAGGGGGTGGGAGCTACAATGAGCAGTTCTTC. V usage is TRBV15 and J usage is TRBJ2-1; possibly TRBD2 for D (5 bases). CDR3 length: 15 residues. In germline, CDR1 is LNHNV, CDR2 YYDKDF (reference sequence). V shed 1 base and J shed 3 bases, with 10 bases lying between them.

The chain joins TRBV28 to TRBJ2-5; TRBD2 matches at 9 bases. This CDR3 contains 15 residues. The germline V gene encodes CDR1 MDHEN and CDR2 SYDVKM. V gave up 3 bases and J gave up 4 bases; unmatched junction bases: 6. CDR3 nucleotide sequence: TGTGCCAGCAGTTTCCTAGCGGGGACGGGAGAGACCCAGTACTTC. Translating it yields CASSFLAGTGETQYF.

The chain combines TRBV4-1 with TRBJ1-6; D ambiguous. Per the germline V gene, CDR1 is MGHRA and CDR2 is YSYEKL. This CDR3 spans 14 amino acids. V lost 0 bases to trimming and J lost 15 bases, with 15 bases between them. CDR3 coding DNA: TGCGCCAGCAGCCAAGAAGCGGGCAGGACCGTCCTCCACTTT. Amino acids: CASSQEAGRTVLHF.

The J gene is TRBJ1-2, the V gene TRBV5-4; D is possibly TRBD1 (6 bases). V lost 0 bases and J lost 1, with 7 bases in between. The germline CDR1 and CDR2 sequences are SGHNT and YYREEE (reference sequence). The CDR3 runs 14 residues. This chain's CDR3 is CASSLGQVNYGYTF. CDR3 coding DNA: TGTGCCAGCAGCTTGGGACAGGTTAACTATGGCTACACCTTC.

V is TRBV19 and J is TRBJ2-6, with 8 bases fitting TRBD1. The V segment lost 2 bases and the J segment 4 bases; nucleotides outside the gene matches: 13. This CDR3 has 19 residues. Germline CDR1 is LNHDA and CDR2 is SQIVND (reference sequence). In DNA, the CDR3 is TGTGCCAGTAGTATAAGGCCGGGACAGGTCATCCGGGGGGCCAACGTCCTGACTTTC. Translating gives CASSIRPGQVIRGANVLTF.

This clone occurred once. V is TRBV5-1 and J is TRBJ1-3; D is undetermined. The CDR3 is made up of 15 amino acids. The V end lost 0 bases, the J end lost 2 bases, and 9 bases lay between the germline ends. CDR1 and CDR2 from the germline V gene are SGHRS and YFSETQ. The CDR3 region has the DNA TGCGCCAGCAGCTTGGGGGCAATGGCTGGAAACACCATATATTTT. It yields the protein CASSLGAMAGNTIYF.